The entry below describes one T cell receptor (beta chain). V was trimmed by 0 bases and J by 5 bases, leaving 8 bases between them. Per germline, CDR1 KGHSH and CDR2 LQKENI. There are 14 residues in the CDR3. The data stem from a study of technical replicates of blood from several donors. Sequencing was performed with immunoSEQ multiplex PCR; in TCRdb, only in-frame clones are kept and a portion is missing. The sample has 75,000 to 95,000 clones, around 93% seen once; the top ten hold approximately 0.3%. This TCR was sampled from a human donor in good health. What was sequenced was T cells isolated from PBMCs. The gene calls are TRBV18 and TRBJ1-3; possibly TRBD1 for D (5 bases). The CDR3 reads CASSPPGLRNTIYF. Here the CDR3 DNA reads TGTGCCAGCTCACCACCGGGGCTGAGAAACACCATATATTTT.